This T cell receptor beta chain was identified in a study of Ad26.COV2.S vaccination and SARS-CoV-2 variants. Regarding the study as a whole: From the TCR breadth and depth analyses, total T cell responses may have been underestimated. There was reportedly substantial breadth in spike-specific CD8+ and CD4+ T cell responses after vaccination.

The treatment denotes: some 20 received Ad26.COV2.S at low or high dose, single or two shots; several received placebo; per-sample allocation not given. Vaccine and placebo recipients were sampled on day 63 after the first injection. This clone was observed a single time. The antigen is undetermined. Clones were read by immunoSEQ multiplex PCR, and TCRdb kept only the in-frame ones, dropping some. The repertoire holds about 680,000 clones, with roughly 90% as singletons. Source: peripheral blood, taken in a trial of Ad26.COV2.S vaccine versus placebo. The clonotype originates from a person aged 18-60 years who received the Ad26.COV2.S COVID-19 vaccine or a placebo.

Here the CDR3 reads CSVEGGTGGNEQFF. As DNA, the CDR3 is TGCAGCGTTGAAGGGGGGACAGGGGGCAATGAGCAGTTCTTC. The chain employs TRBV29-1 and TRBJ2-1; TRBD1 aligns across 11 bases. The germline V gene encodes CDR1 SQVTM and CDR2 ANQGSEA. The CDR3 sequence is 14 residues long. The V gene end was trimmed by 1 base and the J gene end by 6 bases; junction bases not matched to a gene: 2.